This TCR beta chain was recovered during a study of cytomegalovirus exposure and HLA in healthy donors. The CDR3 runs to 16 residues. Per germline, CDR1 LNHDA and CDR2 SQIVND (reference sequence). J lost 2 bases, V lost 7 bases, and 8 bases had no gene match. Study-wide results and caveats: As confirmed in vitro, three CMV-associated chains were specific for CMV antigens.

The repertoire was sequenced with immunoSEQ multiplex PCR; TCRdb's copy has only in-frame clones and lacks some. The table records 120,000 to 150,000 clones, around 88% of them present only once. On this clone: Antigen: not known.

Sample: PBMCs. The gene calls are TRBV19 and TRBJ1-4, with TRBD1 identical over 9 bases. This sequence was found in a woman aged 18-29 years in good health and CMV-seropositive. Here the CDR3 reads CASTPGQGRTNEKLFF. The CDR3 DNA reads as TGTGCCAGTACCCCGGGACAGGGTAGGACTAATGAAAAACTGTTTTTT.